Included here is one TCR beta chain sequence, with context. This entry belongs to a study of shared clonotypes between healthy human individuals. Generated by immunoSEQ multiplex PCR, the TCRdb table keeps only in-frame clones and is missing some. Altogether about 1.5 million clones are present, nearly 99% being singletons, with the ten largest covering about 0.45%. CDR3 length equals 18 residues. CDR1 LNHNV and CDR2 YYDKDF come from the germline V gene (reference sequence). Losses at the gene ends were 0 bases for V and 6 bases for J; bases not matched to a gene: 11. This receptor was taken from a man aged 25-40 years in good health. Sequenced input: naive CD4+ T cells sorted from blood. Subset given: CD45RA+ positively selected. The chain employs TRBV15 and TRBJ2-1; 10 bases are shared with TRBD2. This CDR3 is CATSREPMLAGVSNEQFF. The CDR3 DNA sequence: TGTGCCACCAGCAGAGAGCCAATGCTAGCGGGAGTAAGCAATGAGCAGTTCTTC.